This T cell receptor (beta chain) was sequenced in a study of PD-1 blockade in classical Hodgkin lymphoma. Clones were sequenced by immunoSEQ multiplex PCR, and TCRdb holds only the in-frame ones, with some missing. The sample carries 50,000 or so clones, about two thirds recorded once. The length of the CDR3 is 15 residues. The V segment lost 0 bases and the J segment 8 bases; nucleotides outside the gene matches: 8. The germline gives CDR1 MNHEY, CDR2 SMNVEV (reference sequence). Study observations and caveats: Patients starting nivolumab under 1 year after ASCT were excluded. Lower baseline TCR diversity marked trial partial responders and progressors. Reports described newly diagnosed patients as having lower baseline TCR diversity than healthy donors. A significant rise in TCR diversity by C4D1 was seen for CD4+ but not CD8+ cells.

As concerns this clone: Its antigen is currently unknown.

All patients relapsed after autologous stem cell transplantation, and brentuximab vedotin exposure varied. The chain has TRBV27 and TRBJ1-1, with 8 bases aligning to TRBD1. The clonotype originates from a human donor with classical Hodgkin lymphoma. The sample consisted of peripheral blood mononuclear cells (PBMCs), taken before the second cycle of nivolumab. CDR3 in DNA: TGTGCCAGCAGTTTATCCCCCACCGGGACAGGCGAAGCTTTCTTT. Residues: CASSLSPTGTGEAFF.